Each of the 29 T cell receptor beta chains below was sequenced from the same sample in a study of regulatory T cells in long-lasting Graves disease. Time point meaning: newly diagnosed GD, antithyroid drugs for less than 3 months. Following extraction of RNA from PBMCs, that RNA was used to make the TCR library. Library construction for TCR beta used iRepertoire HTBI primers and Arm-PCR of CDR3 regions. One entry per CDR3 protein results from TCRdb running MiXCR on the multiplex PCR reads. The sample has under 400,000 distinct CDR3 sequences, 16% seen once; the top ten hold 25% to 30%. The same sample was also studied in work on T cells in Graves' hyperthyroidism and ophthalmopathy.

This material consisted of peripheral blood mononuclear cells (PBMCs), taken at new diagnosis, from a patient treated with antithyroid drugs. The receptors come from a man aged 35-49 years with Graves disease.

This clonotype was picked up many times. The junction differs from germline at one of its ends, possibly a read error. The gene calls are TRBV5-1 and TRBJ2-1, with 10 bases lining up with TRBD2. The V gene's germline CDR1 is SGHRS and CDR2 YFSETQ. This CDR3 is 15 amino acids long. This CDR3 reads CASSLSGGAYNEQFF. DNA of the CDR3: TGTGCCAGCAGCTTAAGCGGGGGGGCCTACAATGAGCAGTTCTTC.

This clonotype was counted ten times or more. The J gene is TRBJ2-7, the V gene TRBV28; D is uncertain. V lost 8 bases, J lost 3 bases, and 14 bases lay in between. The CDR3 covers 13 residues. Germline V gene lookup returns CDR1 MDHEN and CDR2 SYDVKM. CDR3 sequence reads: CASYDPIVYEQYF. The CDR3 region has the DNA TGTGCCAGCTACGACCCGATAGTCTACGAGCAGTACTTC.

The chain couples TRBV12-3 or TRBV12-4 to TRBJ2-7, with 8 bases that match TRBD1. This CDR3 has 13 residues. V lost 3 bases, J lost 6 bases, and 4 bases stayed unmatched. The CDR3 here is CASSFDRGAEQYF. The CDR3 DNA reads TGTGCCAGCAGTTTTGACAGGGGAGCCGAGCAGTACTTC.

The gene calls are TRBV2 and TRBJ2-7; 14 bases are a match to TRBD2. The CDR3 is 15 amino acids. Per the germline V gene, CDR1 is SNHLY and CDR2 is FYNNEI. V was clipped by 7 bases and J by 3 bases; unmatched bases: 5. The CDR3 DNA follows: TGTGCCAGCACGAGGACTAGCGGGGGGAACTACGAGCAGTACTTC. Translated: CASTRTSGGNYEQYF.

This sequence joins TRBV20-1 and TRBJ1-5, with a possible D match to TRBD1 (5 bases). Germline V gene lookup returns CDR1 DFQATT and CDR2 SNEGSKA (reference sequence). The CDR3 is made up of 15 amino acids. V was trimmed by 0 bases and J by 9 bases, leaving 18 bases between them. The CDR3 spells CSARDSSGPWVPQHF. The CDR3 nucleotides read TGCAGTGCTAGAGATTCTTCGGGACCCTGGGTGCCCCAGCATTTT.

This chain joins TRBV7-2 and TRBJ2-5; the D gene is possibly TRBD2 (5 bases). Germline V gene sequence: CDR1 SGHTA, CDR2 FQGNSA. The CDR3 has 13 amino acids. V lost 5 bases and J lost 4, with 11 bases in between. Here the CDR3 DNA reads TGTGCCAGCAGCCCGGACTGGAGAGAGACCCAGTACTTC. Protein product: CASSPDWRETQYF.

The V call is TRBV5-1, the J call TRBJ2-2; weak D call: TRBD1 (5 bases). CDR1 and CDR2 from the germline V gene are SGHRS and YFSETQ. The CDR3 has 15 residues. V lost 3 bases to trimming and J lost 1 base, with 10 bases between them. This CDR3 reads CASSWLQENTGELFF. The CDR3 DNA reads TGCGCCAGCAGCTGGTTACAGGAGAACACCGGGGAGCTGTTTTTT.

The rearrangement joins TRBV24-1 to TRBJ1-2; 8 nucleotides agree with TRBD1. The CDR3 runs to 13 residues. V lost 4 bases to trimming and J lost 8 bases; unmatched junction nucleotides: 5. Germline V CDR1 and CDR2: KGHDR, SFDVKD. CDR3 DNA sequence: TGTGCCACCAGTGACAGGGGGCTCACAGGCTACACCTTC. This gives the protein CATSDRGLTGYTF.

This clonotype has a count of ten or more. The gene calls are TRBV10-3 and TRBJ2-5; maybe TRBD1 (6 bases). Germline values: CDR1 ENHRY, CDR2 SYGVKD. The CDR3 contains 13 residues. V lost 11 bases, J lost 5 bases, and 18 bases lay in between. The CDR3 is CAGWDTRGETQYF. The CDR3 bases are TGTGCCGGCTGGGACACCCGCGGGGAGACCCAGTACTTC.

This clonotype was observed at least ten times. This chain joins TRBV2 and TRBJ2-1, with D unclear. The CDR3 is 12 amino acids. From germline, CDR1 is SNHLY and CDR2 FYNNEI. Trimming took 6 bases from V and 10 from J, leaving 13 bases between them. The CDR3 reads CASRLRPAEQFF. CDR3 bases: TGTGCCAGCAGACTTCGTCCGGCCGAGCAGTTCTTC.

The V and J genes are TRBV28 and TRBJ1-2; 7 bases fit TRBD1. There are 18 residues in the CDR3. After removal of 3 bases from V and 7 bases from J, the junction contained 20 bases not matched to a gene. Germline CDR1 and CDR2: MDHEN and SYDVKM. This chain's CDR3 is CASSFLTLRTVQGGGYTF. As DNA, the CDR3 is TGTGCCAGCAGTTTCTTAACCTTACGGACGGTGCAGGGGGGTGGCTACACCTTC.

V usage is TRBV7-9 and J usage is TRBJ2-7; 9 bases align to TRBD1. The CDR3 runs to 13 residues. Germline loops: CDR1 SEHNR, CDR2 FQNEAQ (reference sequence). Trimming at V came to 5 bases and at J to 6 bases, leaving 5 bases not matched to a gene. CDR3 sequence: CASSHRDRVEQYF. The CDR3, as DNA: TGTGCCAGCAGCCATAGGGACAGGGTCGAGCAGTACTTC.

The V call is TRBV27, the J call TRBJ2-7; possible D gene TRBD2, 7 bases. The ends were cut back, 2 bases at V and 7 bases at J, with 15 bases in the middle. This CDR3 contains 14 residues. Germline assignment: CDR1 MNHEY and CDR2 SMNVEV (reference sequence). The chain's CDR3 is CASSLVTGGDEQYF. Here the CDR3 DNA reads TGTGCCAGCAGTTTAGTAACGGGGGGCGATGAGCAGTACTTC.

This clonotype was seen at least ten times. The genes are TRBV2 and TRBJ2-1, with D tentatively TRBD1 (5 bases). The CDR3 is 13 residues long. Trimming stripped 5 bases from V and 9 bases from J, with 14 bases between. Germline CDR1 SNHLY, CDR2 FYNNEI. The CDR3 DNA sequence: TGTGCCAGCAGTCCAGGGTTGTGGAGTGAGCAGTTCTTC. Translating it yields CASSPGLWSEQFF.

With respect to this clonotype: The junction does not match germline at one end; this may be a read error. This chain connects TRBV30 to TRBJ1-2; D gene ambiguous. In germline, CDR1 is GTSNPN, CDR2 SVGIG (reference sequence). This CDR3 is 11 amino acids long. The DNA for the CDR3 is TGTGCCTGGAGTGTAGATGGTGGCAGAGGCTTC. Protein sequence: CAWSVDGGRGF.

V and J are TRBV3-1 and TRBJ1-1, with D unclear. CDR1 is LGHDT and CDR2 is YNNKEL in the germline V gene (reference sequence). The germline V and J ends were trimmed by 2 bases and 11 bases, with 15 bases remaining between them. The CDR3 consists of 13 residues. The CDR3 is CASSQSPGMGAFF. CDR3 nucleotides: TGTGCCAGCAGCCAATCTCCCGGTATGGGGGCTTTCTTT.

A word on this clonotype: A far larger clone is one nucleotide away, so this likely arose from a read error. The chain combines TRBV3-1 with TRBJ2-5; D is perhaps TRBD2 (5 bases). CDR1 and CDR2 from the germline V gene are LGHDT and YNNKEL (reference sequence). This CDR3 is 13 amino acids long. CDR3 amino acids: CASSRERQGTQYF. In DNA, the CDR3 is TGCGCCAGCAGCCGGGAAAGGCAAGGGACCCAGTACTTC.

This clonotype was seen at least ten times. CDR3 nucleotide sequence: TGTGCCAGCAGTTCTCAAGGGACAGGCACCTACGAGCAGTACTTC. Translated: CASSSQGTGTYEQYF. The chain links TRBV12-3 or TRBV12-4 to TRBJ2-7; TRBD1 agrees at 8 bases. The CDR3 contains 15 residues. Trimming took 4 bases from V and 2 from J; bases not matched to a gene: 7.

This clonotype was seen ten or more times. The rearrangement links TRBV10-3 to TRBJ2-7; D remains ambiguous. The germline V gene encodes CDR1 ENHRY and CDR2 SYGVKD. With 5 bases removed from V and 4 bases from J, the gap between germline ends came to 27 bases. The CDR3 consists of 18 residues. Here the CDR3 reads CAISPGIGSSAKGYEQYF. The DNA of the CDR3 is TGTGCCATCAGTCCCGGAATTGGGTCGTCGGCGAAGGGATACGAGCAGTACTTC.

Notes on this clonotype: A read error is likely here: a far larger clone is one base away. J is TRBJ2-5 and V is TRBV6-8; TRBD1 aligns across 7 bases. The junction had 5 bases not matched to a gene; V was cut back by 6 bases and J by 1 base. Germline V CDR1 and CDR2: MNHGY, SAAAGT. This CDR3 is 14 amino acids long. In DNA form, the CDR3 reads TGTGCCAGCAGACCTGGACAGGTCCAAGAGACCCAGTACTTC. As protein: CASRPGQVQETQYF.

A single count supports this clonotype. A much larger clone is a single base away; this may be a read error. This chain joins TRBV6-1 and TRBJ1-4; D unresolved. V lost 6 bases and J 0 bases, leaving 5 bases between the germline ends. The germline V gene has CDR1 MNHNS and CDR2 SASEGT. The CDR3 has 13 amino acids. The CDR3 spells CASRPATNEKLFF. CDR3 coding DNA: TGTGCCAGCAGGCCCGCAACTAATGAAAAACTGTTTTTT.

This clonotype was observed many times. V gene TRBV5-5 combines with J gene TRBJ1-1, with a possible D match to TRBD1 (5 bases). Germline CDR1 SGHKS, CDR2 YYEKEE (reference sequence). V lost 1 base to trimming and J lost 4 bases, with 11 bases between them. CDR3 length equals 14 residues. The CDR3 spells CASSLFGGTTEAFF. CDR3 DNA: TGTGCCAGCAGCTTGTTCGGGGGAACCACTGAAGCTTTCTTT.

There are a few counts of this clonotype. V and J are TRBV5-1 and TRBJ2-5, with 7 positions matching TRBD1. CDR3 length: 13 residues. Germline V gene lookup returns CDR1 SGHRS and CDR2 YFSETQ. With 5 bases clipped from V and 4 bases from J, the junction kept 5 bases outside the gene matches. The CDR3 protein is CASRQGSGETQYF. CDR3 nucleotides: TGCGCCAGCAGACAGGGGTCAGGAGAGACCCAGTACTTC.

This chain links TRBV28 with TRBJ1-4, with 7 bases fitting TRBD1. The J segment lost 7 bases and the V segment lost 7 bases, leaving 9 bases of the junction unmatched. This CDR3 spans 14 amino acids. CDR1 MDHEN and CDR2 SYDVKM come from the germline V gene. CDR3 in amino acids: CASKRGQWGEKLFF. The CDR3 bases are TGTGCCAGCAAGAGGGGGCAGTGGGGTGAAAAACTGTTTTTT.

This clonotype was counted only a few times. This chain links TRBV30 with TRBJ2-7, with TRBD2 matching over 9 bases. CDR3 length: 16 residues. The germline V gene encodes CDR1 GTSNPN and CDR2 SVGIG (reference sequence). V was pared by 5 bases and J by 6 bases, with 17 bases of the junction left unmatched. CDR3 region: CAWSRGLGRGGLEQYF. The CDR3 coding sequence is TGTGCCTGGTCGCGAGGGCTGGGGCGGGGGGGTCTCGAGCAGTACTTC.

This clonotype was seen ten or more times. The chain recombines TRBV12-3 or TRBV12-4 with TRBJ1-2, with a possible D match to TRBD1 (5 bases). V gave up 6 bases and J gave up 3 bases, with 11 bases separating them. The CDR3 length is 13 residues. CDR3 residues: CASSSGRDYGYTF. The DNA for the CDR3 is TGTGCCAGCAGCTCGGGACGGGACTATGGCTACACCTTC.

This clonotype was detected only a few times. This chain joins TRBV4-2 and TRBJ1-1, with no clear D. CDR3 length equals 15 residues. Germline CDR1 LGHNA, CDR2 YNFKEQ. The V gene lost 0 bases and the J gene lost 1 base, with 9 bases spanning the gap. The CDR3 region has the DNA TGTGCCAGCAGCCAAGATCCGCATGGGAACACTGAAGCTTTCTTT. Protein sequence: CASSQDPHGNTEAFF.

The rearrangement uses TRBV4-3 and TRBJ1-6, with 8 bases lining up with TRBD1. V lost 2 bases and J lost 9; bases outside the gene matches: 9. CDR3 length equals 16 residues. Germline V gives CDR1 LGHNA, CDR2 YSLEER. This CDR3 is CASSQTGGDRSSPLHF. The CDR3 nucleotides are TGCGCCAGCAGCCAAACGGGGGGGGACAGGAGTTCACCCCTCCACTTT.

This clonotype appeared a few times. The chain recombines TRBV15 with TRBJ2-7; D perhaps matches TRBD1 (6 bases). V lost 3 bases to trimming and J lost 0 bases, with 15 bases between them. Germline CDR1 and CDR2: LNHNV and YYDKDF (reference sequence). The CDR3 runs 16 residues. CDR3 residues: CATSRGTRGSSYEQYF. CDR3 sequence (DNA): TGTGCCACCAGCAGGGGGACAAGGGGGAGCTCCTACGAGCAGTACTTC.